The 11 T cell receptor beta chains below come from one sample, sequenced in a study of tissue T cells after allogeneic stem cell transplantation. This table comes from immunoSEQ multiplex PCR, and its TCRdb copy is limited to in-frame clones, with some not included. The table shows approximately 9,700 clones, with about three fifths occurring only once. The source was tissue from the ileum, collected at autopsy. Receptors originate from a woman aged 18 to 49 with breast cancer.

The CDR3 DNA reads as TGCAGCGTTGAAGATCGAAGGTCAGGCGCCTATGAAAAACTGTTTTTT. Its protein product is CSVEDRRSGAYEKLFF. The V gene is TRBV29-1, the J gene TRBJ1-4; D is unclear. Per germline, CDR1 SQVTM and CDR2 ANQGSEA. The CDR3 loop spans 16 amino acids. V was clipped by 0 bases and J by 6 bases, with 17 bases between them.

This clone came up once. The CDR3 loop reads CASSSESGRTEAFF. For the CDR3, the DNA is TGCGCCAGCAGCTCGGAATCTGGACGCACTGAAGCTTTCTTT. The rearrangement uses TRBV5-1 and TRBJ1-1; the D is unclear. The CDR3 length is 14 residues. Per the germline V gene, CDR1 is SGHRS and CDR2 is YFSETQ. Trimming removed 3 bases from V and 4 bases from J, with 13 bases in between.

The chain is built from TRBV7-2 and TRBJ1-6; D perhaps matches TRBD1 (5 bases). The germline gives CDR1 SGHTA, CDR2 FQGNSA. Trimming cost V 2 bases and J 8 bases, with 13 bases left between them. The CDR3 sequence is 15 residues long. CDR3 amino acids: CASSLSGVGDSPLHF. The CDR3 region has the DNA TGTGCCAGCAGCTTATCGGGGGTTGGGGATTCACCCCTCCACTTT.

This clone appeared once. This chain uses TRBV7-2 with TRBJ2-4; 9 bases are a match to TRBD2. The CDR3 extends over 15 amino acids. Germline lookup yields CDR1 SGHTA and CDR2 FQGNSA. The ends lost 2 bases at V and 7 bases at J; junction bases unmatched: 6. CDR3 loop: CASSLLVAGGNIQYF. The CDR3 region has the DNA TGTGCCAGCAGCTTATTAGTGGCGGGGGGGAACATTCAGTACTTC.

DNA for the CDR3: TGTGCCAGCAGCCTAACGTCCACTGGGACAGATACGCAGTATTTT. Its protein is CASSLTSTGTDTQYF. This chain connects TRBV4-2 to TRBJ2-3; D is ambiguous. CDR3 length: 15 residues. Germline V lookup: CDR1 LGHNA, CDR2 YNFKEQ. V shed 4 bases and J shed 3 bases, with 14 bases lying between them.

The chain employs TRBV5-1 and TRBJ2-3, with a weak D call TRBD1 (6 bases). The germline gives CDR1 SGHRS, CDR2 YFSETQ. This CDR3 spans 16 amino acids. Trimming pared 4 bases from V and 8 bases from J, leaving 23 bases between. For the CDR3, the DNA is TGCGCCAGCAGCCTGAACCTCGACAGGATGACGGGTACGCAGTATTTT. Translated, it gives CASSLNLDRMTGTQYF.

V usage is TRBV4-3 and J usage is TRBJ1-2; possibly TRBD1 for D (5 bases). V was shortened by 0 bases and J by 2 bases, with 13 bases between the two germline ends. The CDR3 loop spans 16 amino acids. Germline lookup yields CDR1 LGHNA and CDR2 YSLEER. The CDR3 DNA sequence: TGCGCCAGCAGCCAAGACTCCTTCGGGGCCAACTATGGCTACACCTTC. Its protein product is CASSQDSFGANYGYTF.

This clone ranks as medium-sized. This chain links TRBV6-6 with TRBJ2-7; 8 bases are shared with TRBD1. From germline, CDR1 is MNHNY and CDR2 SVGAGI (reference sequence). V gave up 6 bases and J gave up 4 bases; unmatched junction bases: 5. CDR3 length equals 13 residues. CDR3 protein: CASSFDRGYEQYF. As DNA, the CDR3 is TGTGCCAGCAGCTTCGACAGGGGATACGAGCAGTACTTC.

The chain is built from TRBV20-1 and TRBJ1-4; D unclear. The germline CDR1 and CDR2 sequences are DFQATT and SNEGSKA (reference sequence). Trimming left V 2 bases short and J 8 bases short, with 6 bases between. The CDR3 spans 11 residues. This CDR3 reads CSARIQEKLFF. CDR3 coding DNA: TGCAGTGCTAGAATACAGGAAAAACTGTTTTTT.

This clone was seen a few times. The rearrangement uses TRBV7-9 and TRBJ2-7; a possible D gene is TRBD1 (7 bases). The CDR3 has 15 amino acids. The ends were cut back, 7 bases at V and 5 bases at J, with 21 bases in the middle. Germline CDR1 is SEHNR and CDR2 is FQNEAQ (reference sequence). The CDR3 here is CASNSHQGGFDEQYF. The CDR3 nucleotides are TGTGCCAGCAACTCCCATCAGGGGGGCTTTGACGAGCAGTACTTC.

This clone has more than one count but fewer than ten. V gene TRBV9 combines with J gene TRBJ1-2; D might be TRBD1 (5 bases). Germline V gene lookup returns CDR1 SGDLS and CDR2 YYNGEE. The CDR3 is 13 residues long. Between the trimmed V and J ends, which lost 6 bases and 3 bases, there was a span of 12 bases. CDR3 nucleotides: TGTGCCAGCACCCCACAGGAGGACTATGGCTACACCTTC. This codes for CASTPQEDYGYTF.